The source of this TCR beta chain is a study of control samples from healthy donors and cancer patients (dated by TCRdb to about 2020). V is cut by 1 base and J by 5 bases, and the space between the germline ends is 5 bases. The CDR3 starts with the cysteine, ends with the phenylalanine, and has 12 residues. The read is trimmed to its CDR3 DNA, 36 bases read in frame from base 1. CDR1 and CDR2 (MGHDK, SYGVNS) derive from the germline V gene. On this clone itself: Its recognized antigen is unknown. The sample holds no much larger clone one base away, and base qualities are not on file.

Library creation used the immunoSEQ multiplex PCR assay. What TCRdb holds here is the immuneACCESS table cut down to in-frame rearrangements. Part of the clones is not present; checked against another copy, under half of the missing clones reflect an unresolved V gene, and the others are unexplained. This sample gives roughly 150,000 clones in total; more than 85% of them show up just once. The leading ten clones occupy approximately 2.5% of the sample. Sequenced input: blood. The sequence was obtained from a man between 50 and 59 years old in good health. The receptor chain draws on TRBV25-1 and TRBJ1-2, with the D gene too uncertain to name. The CDR3 corresponds to CASSESGYGYTF. DNA sequence: TGTGCCAGCAGTGAATCGGGTTATGGCTACACCTTC.